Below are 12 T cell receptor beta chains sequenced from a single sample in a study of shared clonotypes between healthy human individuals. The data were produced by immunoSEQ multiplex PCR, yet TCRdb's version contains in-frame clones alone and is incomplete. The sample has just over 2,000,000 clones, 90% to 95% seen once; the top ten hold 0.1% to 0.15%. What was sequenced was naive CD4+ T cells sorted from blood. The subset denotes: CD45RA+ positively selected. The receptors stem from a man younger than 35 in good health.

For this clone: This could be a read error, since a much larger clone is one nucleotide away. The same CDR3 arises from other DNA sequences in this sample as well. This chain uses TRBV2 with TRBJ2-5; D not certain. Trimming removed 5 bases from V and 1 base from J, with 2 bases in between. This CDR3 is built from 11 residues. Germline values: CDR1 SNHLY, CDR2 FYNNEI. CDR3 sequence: CASSSQETQYF. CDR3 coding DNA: TGTGCCAGCAGTTCCCAAGAGACCCAGTACTTC.

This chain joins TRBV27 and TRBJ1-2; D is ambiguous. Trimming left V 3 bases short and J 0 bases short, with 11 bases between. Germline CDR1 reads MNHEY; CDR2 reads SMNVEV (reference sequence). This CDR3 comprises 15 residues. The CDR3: CASSFPVETNYGYTF. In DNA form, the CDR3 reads TGTGCCAGCAGTTTTCCCGTTGAAACTAACTATGGCTACACCTTC.

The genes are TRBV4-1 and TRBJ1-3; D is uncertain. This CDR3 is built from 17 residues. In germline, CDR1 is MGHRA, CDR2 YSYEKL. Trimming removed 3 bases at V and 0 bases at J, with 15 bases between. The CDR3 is CASSQGSHGSSGNTIYF. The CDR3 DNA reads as TGCGCCAGCAGCCAGGGATCACATGGGAGCTCTGGAAACACCATATATTTT.

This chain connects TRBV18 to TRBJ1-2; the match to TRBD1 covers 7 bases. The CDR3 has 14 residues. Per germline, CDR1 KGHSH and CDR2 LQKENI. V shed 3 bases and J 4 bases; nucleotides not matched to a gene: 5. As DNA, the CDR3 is TGTGCCAGCTCACCTGGACAGGCGTTCTATGGCTACACCTTC. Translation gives CASSPGQAFYGYTF. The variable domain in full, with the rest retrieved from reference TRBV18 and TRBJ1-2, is NAGVMQNPRHLVRRRGQEARLRCSPMKGHSHVYWYRQLPEEGLKFMVYLQKENIIDESGMPKERFSAEFPKEGPSILRIQQVVRGDSAAYFCASSPGQAFYGYTFGSGTRLTVV.

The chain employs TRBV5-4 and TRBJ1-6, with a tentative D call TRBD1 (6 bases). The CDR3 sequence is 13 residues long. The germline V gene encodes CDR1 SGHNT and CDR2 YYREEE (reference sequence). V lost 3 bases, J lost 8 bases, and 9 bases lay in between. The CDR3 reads CASSWDIDSPLHF. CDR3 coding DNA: TGTGCCAGCAGCTGGGACATCGATTCACCCCTCCACTTT. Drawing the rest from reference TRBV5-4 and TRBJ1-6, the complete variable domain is ETGVTQSPTHLIKTRGQQVTLRCSSQSGHNTVSWYQQALGQGPQFIFQYYREEENGRGNFPPRFSGLQFPNYSSELNVNALELDDSALYLCASSWDIDSPLHFGNGTRLTVT.

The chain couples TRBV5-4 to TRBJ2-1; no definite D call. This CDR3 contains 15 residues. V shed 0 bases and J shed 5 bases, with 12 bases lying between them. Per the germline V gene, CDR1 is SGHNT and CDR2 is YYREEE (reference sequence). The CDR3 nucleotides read TGTGCCAGCAGCTTGGAGACTGCGTGGAACAATGAGCAGTTCTTC. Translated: CASSLETAWNNEQFF. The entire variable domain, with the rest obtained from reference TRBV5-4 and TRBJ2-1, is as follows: ETGVTQSPTHLIKTRGQQVTLRCSSQSGHNTVSWYQQALGQGPQFIFQYYREEENGRGNFPPRFSGLQFPNYSSELNVNALELDDSALYLCASSLETAWNNEQFFGPGTRLTVL.

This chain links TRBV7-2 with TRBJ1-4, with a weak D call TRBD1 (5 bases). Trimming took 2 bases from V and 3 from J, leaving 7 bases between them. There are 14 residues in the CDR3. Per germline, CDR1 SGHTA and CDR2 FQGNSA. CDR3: CASSLTGPNEKLFF. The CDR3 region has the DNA TGTGCCAGCAGCTTAACGGGACCTAATGAAAAACTGTTTTTT.

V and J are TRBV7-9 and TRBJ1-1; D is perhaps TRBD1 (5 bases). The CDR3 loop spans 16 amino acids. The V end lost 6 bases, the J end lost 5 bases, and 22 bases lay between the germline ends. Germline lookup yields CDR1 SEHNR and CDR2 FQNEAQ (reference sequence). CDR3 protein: CASRPGSGLMGTEAFF. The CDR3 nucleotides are TGTGCCAGCAGACCGGGTTCGGGACTGATGGGGACTGAAGCTTTCTTT.

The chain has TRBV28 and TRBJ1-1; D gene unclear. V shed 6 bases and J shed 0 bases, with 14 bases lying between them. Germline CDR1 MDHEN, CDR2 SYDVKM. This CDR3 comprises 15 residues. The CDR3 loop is CASSLGRPMNTEAFF. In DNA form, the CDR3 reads TGTGCCAGCAGCCTAGGACGTCCCATGAACACTGAAGCTTTCTTT.

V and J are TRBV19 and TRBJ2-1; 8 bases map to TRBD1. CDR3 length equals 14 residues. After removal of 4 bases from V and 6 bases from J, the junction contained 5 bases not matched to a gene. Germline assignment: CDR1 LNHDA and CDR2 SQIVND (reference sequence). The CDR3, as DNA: TGTGCCAGTAGTAGCCAGGGGGCGCGCAATGAGCAGTTCTTC. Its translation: CASSSQGARNEQFF. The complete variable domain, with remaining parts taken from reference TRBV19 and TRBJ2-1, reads DGGITQSPKYLFRKEGQNVTLSCEQNLNHDAMYWYRQDPGQGLRLIYYSQIVNDFQKGDIAEGYSVSREKKESFPLTVTSAQKNPTAFYLCASSSQGARNEQFFGPGTRLTVL.

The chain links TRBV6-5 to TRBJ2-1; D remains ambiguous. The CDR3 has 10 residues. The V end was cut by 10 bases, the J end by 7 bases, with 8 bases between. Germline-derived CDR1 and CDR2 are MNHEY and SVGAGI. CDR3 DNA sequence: TGTGCCATAGGAAGAAATGAGCAGTTCTTC. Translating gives CAIGRNEQFF.

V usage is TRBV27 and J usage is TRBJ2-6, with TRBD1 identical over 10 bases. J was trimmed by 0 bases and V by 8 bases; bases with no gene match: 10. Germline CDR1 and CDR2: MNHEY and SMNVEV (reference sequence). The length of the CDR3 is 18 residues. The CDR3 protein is CASPRRGQGFSGANVLTF. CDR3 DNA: TGTGCCAGCCCTCGGCGGGGACAGGGGTTCTCTGGGGCCAACGTCCTGACTTTC.